The 8 T cell receptor beta chains listed next were all sequenced from one sample in a study of shared clonotypes between healthy human individuals. TCRdb's copy holds only in-frame clones and misses some; the assay was immunoSEQ multiplex PCR. Of about 1 million clones in the sample, 75% were seen once. Sequenced: memory CD4+ T cells sorted from blood. Subset indicated: CD45RA-negative fraction. These receptors all come from a young man in good health.

V gene TRBV29-1 combines with J gene TRBJ2-1; D gene uncertain. Germline V lookup: CDR1 SQVTM, CDR2 ANQGSEA. CDR3 length: 11 amino acids. The ends were cut back, 3 bases at V and 7 bases at J, with 7 bases in the middle. CDR3 sequence reads: CSVELKNEQFF. DNA for the CDR3: TGCAGCGTTGAGTTGAAAAATGAGCAGTTCTTC.

The V and J genes are TRBV5-1 and TRBJ2-7, with D perhaps matching TRBD2 (5 bases). The V and J ends lost 0 bases and 6 bases respectively, with 19 bases between them. Germline V lookup: CDR1 SGHRS, CDR2 YFSETQ. The CDR3 totals 16 residues. CDR3 residues: CASSLGGKRLDAEQYF. The CDR3 DNA is TGCGCCAGCAGCTTGGGAGGTAAGCGGTTGGATGCCGAGCAGTACTTC. The whole variable domain, filled in from reference TRBV5-1 and TRBJ2-7, reads KAGVTQTPRYLIKTRGQQVTLSCSPISGHRSVSWYQQTPGQGLQFLFEYFSETQRNKGNFPGRFSGRQFSNSRSEMNVSTLELGDSALYLCASSLGGKRLDAEQYFGPGTRLTVT.

The table lists this clone with a few counts. This chain joins TRBV6-1 and TRBJ1-1, with D unresolved. There are 15 residues in the CDR3. Trimming shortened V by 5 bases and J by 0 bases, and 13 bases separated the two germline ends. Germline CDR1 and CDR2: MNHNS and SASEGT. The CDR3 nucleotides read TGTGCCAGCAGTTCCCGGAAAGGGATGAACACTGAAGCTTTCTTT. Its protein product is CASSSRKGMNTEAFF.

The chain carries TRBV18 and TRBJ1-4; D is possibly TRBD1 (5 bases). The CDR3 loop spans 14 amino acids. The germline V gene encodes CDR1 KGHSH and CDR2 LQKENI. Trimming shortened V by 4 bases and J by 3 bases, and 9 bases separated the two germline ends. The CDR3 protein is CASSLGTANEKLFF. CDR3 coding DNA: TGTGCCAGCTCACTCGGGACTGCTAATGAAAAACTGTTTTTT. Based on the CDR3 plus reference TRBV18 and TRBJ1-4, the full variable domain is NAGVMQNPRHLVRRRGQEARLRCSPMKGHSHVYWYRQLPEEGLKFMVYLQKENIIDESGMPKERFSAEFPKEGPSILRIQQVVRGDSAAYFCASSLGTANEKLFFGSGTQLSVL.

The rearrangement uses TRBV5-1 and TRBJ2-1; the match to TRBD2 covers 8 bases. The CDR3 consists of 16 residues. V dropped 4 bases and J dropped 5; count of bases not matched to a gene: 11. The V gene's germline CDR1 is SGHRS and CDR2 YFSETQ. The CDR3 DNA is TGCGCCAGCAGCCTCCTCGCGGGGGGTTATAACAATGAGCAGTTCTTC. Translation: CASSLLAGGYNNEQFF.

The gene calls are TRBV2 and TRBJ2-7; possibly TRBD1 for D (5 bases). CDR3 length: 15 residues. Looked up from germline, CDR1 is SNHLY and CDR2 is FYNNEI. The V gene lost 3 bases and the J gene lost 6 bases, with 18 bases spanning the gap. The CDR3 nucleotides read TGTGCCAGCAGTGATGGTGGGGCGGTCGGCCGCGAGCAGTACTTC. It translates to CASSDGGAVGREQYF.

The chain recombines TRBV18 with TRBJ2-3, with D perhaps being TRBD1 or TRBD2 (5 bases each). V shed 4 bases and J shed 0 bases, with 23 bases lying between them. Germline V gives CDR1 KGHSH, CDR2 LQKENI. This CDR3 spans 19 amino acids. The CDR3 reads CASSLLTVRADTSTDTQYF. DNA for the CDR3: TGTGCCAGCTCACTTTTGACAGTCAGAGCGGACACTAGCACAGATACGCAGTATTTT. The complete variable domain, with remaining parts taken from reference TRBV18 and TRBJ2-3, reads NAGVMQNPRHLVRRRGQEARLRCSPMKGHSHVYWYRQLPEEGLKFMVYLQKENIIDESGMPKERFSAEFPKEGPSILRIQQVVRGDSAAYFCASSLLTVRADTSTDTQYFGPGTRLTVL.

The CDR3 loop reads CASSLRVSGGSEAFF. In nucleotides, the CDR3 is TGTGCCAGCAGCCTTCGGGTCTCGGGGGGGTCTGAAGCTTTCTTT. This rearrangement joins TRBV7-9 to TRBJ1-1, with a tentative D call TRBD1 (5 bases). This CDR3 has 15 residues. CDR1 and CDR2 from the germline V gene are SEHNR and FQNEAQ (reference sequence). The V end lost 5 bases, the J end lost 6 bases, and 19 bases lay between the germline ends.